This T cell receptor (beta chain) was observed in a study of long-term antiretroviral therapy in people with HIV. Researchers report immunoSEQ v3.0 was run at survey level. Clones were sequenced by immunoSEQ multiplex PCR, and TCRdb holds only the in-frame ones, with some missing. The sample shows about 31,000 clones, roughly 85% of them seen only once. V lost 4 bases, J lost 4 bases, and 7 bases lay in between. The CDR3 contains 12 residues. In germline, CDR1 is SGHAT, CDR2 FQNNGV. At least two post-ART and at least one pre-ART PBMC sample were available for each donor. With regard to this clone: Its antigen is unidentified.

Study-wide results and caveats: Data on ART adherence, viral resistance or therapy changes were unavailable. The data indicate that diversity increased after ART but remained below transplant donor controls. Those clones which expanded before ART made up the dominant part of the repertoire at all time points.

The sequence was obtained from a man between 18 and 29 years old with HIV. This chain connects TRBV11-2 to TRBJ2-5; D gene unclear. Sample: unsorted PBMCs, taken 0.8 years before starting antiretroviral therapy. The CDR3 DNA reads TGTGCCAGCAGCTCTCGCTTAGAGACCCAGTACTTC. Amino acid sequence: CASSSRLETQYF.